Each of the 21 T cell receptor beta chains below was sequenced from the same sample in a study of T cells in Graves' hyperthyroidism and ophthalmopathy. TCR beta CDR3 sequences were amplified from RNA transcripts. Initially, a first-round RT-PCR of the TCR CDR3 employed the HTBI primer set. TCRdb passed the multiplex PCR reads through MiXCR, listing each CDR3 protein once. The sample has 700,000 to 950,000 distinct CDR3 sequences, just over 35% seen once. The sequenced material came from blood. The receptor source for this set is a woman between 40 and 50 years old with Graves' hyperthyroidism.

The chain has TRBV12-3 or TRBV12-4 and TRBJ1-4; 7 positions match TRBD1. The CDR3 totals 15 residues. V lost 8 bases to trimming and J lost 5 bases; unmatched junction nucleotides: 11. Written as DNA, the CDR3 is TGTGCCAGCTCACCACGGACAGGCCCCAATGAAAAACTGTTTTTT. The encoded protein is CASSPRTGPNEKLFF.

This clonotype was seen at least ten times. V gene TRBV12-3 or TRBV12-4 combines with J gene TRBJ1-4; perhaps TRBD1 as D (5 bases). The CDR3 length is 14 residues. Between the trimmed V and J ends, which lost 3 bases and 6 bases, there was a span of 11 bases. The CDR3 protein is CASSFRGVDEKLFF. The CDR3 DNA reads as TGTGCCAGCAGTTTCCGGGGGGTGGATGAAAAACTGTTTTTT.

The rearrangement joins TRBV3-1 to TRBJ2-5; D is unresolved. The V gene's germline CDR1 is LGHDT and CDR2 YNNKEL (reference sequence). The CDR3 covers 15 residues. V lost 1 base to trimming and J lost 2 bases, with 11 bases between them. DNA of the CDR3: TGTGCCAGCAGCCAAGGATCTCGTGTGCAAGAGACCCAGTACTTC. This translates into CASSQGSRVQETQYF.

Many counts were recorded for this clonotype. This chain links TRBV10-3 with TRBJ2-2; D call uncertain. Germline V CDR1 and CDR2: ENHRY, SYGVKD. Trimming took off 4 bases at V and 5 bases at J, with 11 bases between the two ends. The CDR3 has 14 amino acids. CDR3 in amino acids: CAISGEVVTGELFF. CDR3 DNA sequence: TGTGCCATCAGTGGAGAGGTTGTAACCGGGGAGCTGTTTTTT.

Note on this clonotype: A read error may be the cause here, since a much bigger clone is one base away. The chain is built from TRBV20-1 and TRBJ2-7, with TRBD2 matching 11 bases. The V gene's germline CDR1 is DFQATT and CDR2 SNEGSKA (reference sequence). V lost 7 bases to trimming and J lost 0 bases; unmatched junction nucleotides: 5. There are 14 residues in the CDR3. CDR3 DNA sequence: TGCAGTGTAGCTAGCGGGGGGTTCTCCTACGAGCAGTACTTC. It specifies CSVASGGFSYEQYF.

V usage is TRBV5-8 and J usage is TRBJ1-5; 7 bases are a match to TRBD1. The CDR3 loop spans 15 amino acids. CDR1 and CDR2 (germline): SGHTS, YDEGEE. Germline trimming cut 3 bases from V and 7 bases from J; bases unmatched to any gene: 10. In nucleotides, the CDR3 is TGTGCCAGCAGCTCATACAGGGGATCTCAACAGCCCCAGCATTTT. Its translation: CASSSYRGSQQPQHF.

For this clonotype: Given the absence of the conserved phenylalanine or tryptophan at the CDR3 end, a read error is likely. The V and J genes are TRBV6-5 and TRBJ2-3, with TRBD2 as a possible D gene (7 bases). The germline V and J ends were trimmed by 5 bases and 8 bases, with 14 bases remaining between them. Germline assignment: CDR1 MNHEY and CDR2 SVGAGI. The CDR3 covers 13 residues. The CDR3 loop is CASSLAEGGTQYL. The CDR3 bases are TGTGCCAGCAGTCTAGCGGAGGGGGGTACGCAGTATCTT.

This chain connects TRBV3-1 to TRBJ1-2, with 9 bases identical to TRBD1. In germline, CDR1 is LGHDT, CDR2 YNNKEL (reference sequence). The CDR3 is 15 amino acids. Trimming removed 6 bases from V and 8 bases from J; junction bases left unmatched: 13. CDR3 sequence: CASSPTGTGYEGYTF. CDR3 in DNA: TGTGCCAGCAGTCCGACCGGGACAGGGTACGAAGGCTACACCTTC.

This clonotype was detected a few times. The chain combines TRBV11-2 with TRBJ2-7, with 7 bases fitting TRBD1. The V and J ends lost 5 bases and 3 bases, in that order; junction bases with no gene match: 7. The CDR3 has 14 residues. Per germline, CDR1 SGHAT and CDR2 FQNNGV. The CDR3 nucleotides are TGTGCCAGCAGCCGGACAGGCCCGATCTACGAGCAGTACTTC. Protein sequence: CASSRTGPIYEQYF.

The V call is TRBV25-1, the J call TRBJ1-2, with D maybe TRBD1 (5 bases). This CDR3 region has 14 residues. Looked up from germline, CDR1 is MGHDK and CDR2 is SYGVNS. The V end was cut by 1 base, the J end by 8 bases, with 14 bases between. The CDR3: CASSELAGKRGYTF. The CDR3 bases are TGTGCCAGCAGTGAATTGGCAGGGAAGCGCGGCTACACCTTC.

The V gene is TRBV7-3, the J gene TRBJ1-2, with TRBD1 matching 10 bases. The CDR3 consists of 15 residues. V shed 8 bases, J shed 7 bases, and the junction held 13 bases outside the gene matches. Germline V gene lookup returns CDR1 SGHTA and CDR2 FQGTGA. This CDR3 reads CASCHRDRGIRGYTF. The CDR3 DNA follows: TGTGCCAGCTGCCACCGGGACAGGGGAATTCGTGGCTACACCTTC.

A note on this clonotype: This may stem from a read error, because a much larger clone lies one nucleotide away. V gene TRBV4-3 combines with J gene TRBJ1-2, with unresolved D. This CDR3 has 13 residues. The V gene's germline CDR1 is LGHNA and CDR2 YSLEER. V was trimmed by 0 bases and J by 8 bases, leaving 10 bases between them. The CDR3 nucleotides are TGCGCCAGCAGCCAAGATCAGGAGGGAGGCTACACCTTC. It is translated as CASSQDQEGGYTF.

The V call is TRBV10-3, the J call TRBJ2-5; the D is unclear. Trimming removed 3 bases from V and 11 bases from J, with 16 bases in between. Per germline, CDR1 ENHRY and CDR2 SYGVKD. The CDR3 sequence is 13 residues long. The CDR3 DNA is TGTGCCATCAGTGACCCGAACACAGATACGCAGTACTTC. Its translation is CAISDPNTDTQYF.

V and J are TRBV7-2 and TRBJ1-2, with no clear D. V was pared by 6 bases and J by 4 bases, with 18 bases between. This CDR3 comprises 15 residues. Germline loops: CDR1 SGHTA, CDR2 FQGNSA. This chain's CDR3 is CASSRDPREVYGYTF. The DNA of the CDR3 is TGTGCCAGCAGTCGAGACCCGAGGGAGGTCTATGGCTACACCTTC. The full variable domain, its missing parts supplied by reference TRBV7-2 and TRBJ1-2, is GAGVSQSPSNKVTEKGKDVELRCDPISGHTALYWYRQSLGQGLEFLIYFQGNSAPDKSGLPSDRFSAERTGGSVSTLTIQRTQQEDSAVYLCASSRDPREVYGYTFGSGTRLTVV.

CDR3 nucleotides: TGCGCCAGCAGCTCGACGGAGGGCTCTGGAAACACCATATATTTT. The encoded protein is CASSSTEGSGNTIYF. V is TRBV5-1 and J is TRBJ1-3; unclear D gene. CDR1 and CDR2 from the germline V gene are SGHRS and YFSETQ. The V gene lost 3 bases and the J gene lost 0 bases, with 10 bases spanning the gap. This CDR3 spans 15 amino acids.

This clonotype occurred many times. The chain links TRBV7-2 to TRBJ1-5, with TRBD1 matching over 7 bases. Per germline, CDR1 SGHTA and CDR2 FQGNSA. The CDR3 runs 16 residues. Trimming at V came to 5 bases and at J to 4 bases, leaving 11 bases not matched to a gene. The CDR3 region has the DNA TGTGCCAGCAGCACTCGACAGGGTTTGGGAAATCAGCCCCAGCATTTT. Translated: CASSTRQGLGNQPQHF. Full variable domain (outside the CDR3, taken from reference TRBV7-2 and TRBJ1-5): GAGVSQSPSNKVTEKGKDVELRCDPISGHTALYWYRQSLGQGLEFLIYFQGNSAPDKSGLPSDRFSAERTGGSVSTLTIQRTQQEDSAVYLCASSTRQGLGNQPQHFGDGTRLSIL.

DNA of the CDR3: TGTGCCAGCAGCTTAAGGGGAGCGGGAGGGCCGTACGAGCAGTACTTC. This sequence encodes CASSLRGAGGPYEQYF. The chain joins TRBV7-2 to TRBJ2-7, with TRBD2 matching over 10 bases. This CDR3 is built from 16 residues. The junction had 8 bases not matched to a gene; V was cut back by 2 bases and J by 4 bases. Germline V CDR1 and CDR2: SGHTA, FQGNSA.

V gene TRBV6-5 combines with J gene TRBJ2-5; 7 bases are a match to TRBD2. This CDR3 region has 15 residues. Per the germline V gene, CDR1 is MNHEY and CDR2 is SVGAGI. Trimming at V came to 2 bases and at J to 4 bases, leaving 7 bases not matched to a gene. This chain's CDR3 is CASSYGSGGPETQYF. CDR3 sequence (DNA): TGTGCCAGCAGTTACGGCTCGGGAGGCCCAGAGACCCAGTACTTC.

The sample holds a few counts of this clonotype. The rearrangement uses TRBV6-6 and TRBJ2-2, with D perhaps matching TRBD2 (5 bases). The CDR3 covers 14 residues. The V gene lost 8 bases and the J gene lost 8 bases, with 18 bases spanning the gap. Germline V gives CDR1 MNHNY, CDR2 SVGAGI (reference sequence). This chain's CDR3 is CASEDLGVPGELFF. The DNA of the CDR3 is TGTGCCAGCGAGGATCTCGGGGTTCCGGGGGAGCTGTTTTTT.

At least ten counts were recorded for this clonotype. The CDR3 reads CAISESTEGYTF. The CDR3 region has the DNA TGTGCCATCAGTGAGTCGACAGAGGGGTACACCTTC. The chain links TRBV10-3 to TRBJ1-2, with D tentatively TRBD1 (5 bases). Germline CDR1 reads ENHRY; CDR2 reads SYGVKD. V shed 0 bases and J shed 11 bases, with 10 bases lying between them. The CDR3 runs to 12 residues.

This clonotype came up many times. The chain is built from TRBV10-3 and TRBJ2-5, with unresolved D. V was trimmed by 10 bases and J by 5 bases, leaving 17 bases between them. Germline lookup yields CDR1 ENHRY and CDR2 SYGVKD. CDR3 size: 13 residues. This chain's CDR3 is CATTSSGGETQYF. As DNA, the CDR3 is TGTGCCACCACCTCGTCGGGTGGGGAGACCCAGTACTTC.